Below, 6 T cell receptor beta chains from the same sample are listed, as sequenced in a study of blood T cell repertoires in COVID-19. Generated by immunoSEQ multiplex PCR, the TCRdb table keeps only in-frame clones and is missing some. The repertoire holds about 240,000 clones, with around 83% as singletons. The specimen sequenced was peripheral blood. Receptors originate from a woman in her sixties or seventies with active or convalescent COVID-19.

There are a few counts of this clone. The chain's CDR3 is CASSSTGLVREKLFF. CDR3 sequence (DNA): TGTGCCAGCAGCTCCACGGGGTTAGTGCGAGAAAAACTGTTTTTT. The chain joins TRBV11-2 to TRBJ1-4; D is ambiguous. The germline gives CDR1 SGHAT, CDR2 FQNNGV. V lost 4 bases, J lost 8 bases, and 17 bases lay in between. This CDR3 region has 15 residues.

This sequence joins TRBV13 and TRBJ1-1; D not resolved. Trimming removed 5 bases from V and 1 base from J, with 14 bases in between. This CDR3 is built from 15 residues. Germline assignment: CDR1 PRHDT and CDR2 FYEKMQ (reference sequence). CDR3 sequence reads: CASSPGRGSNTEAFF. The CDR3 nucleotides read TGTGCCAGCAGCCCCGGGCGGGGATCGAACACTGAAGCTTTCTTT.

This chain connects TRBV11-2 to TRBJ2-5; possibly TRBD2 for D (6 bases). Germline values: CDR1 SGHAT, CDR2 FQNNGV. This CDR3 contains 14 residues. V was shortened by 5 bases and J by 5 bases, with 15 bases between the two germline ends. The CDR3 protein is CASSRTGLGETQYF. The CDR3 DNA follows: TGTGCCAGCAGCCGCACGGGACTCGGGGAGACCCAGTACTTC.

CDR3 loop: CASSQVAGVEEKLFF. The CDR3 nucleotides are TGTGCCAGCAGCCAAGTCGCAGGGGTGGAAGAAAAACTGTTTTTT. The chain has TRBV3-1 (or the pseudogene TRBV3-2) and TRBJ1-4; maybe TRBD1 (6 bases). This CDR3 is 15 amino acids long. V lost 1 base to trimming and J lost 8 bases, with 14 bases between them. Germline assignment: CDR1 LGHDT and CDR2 YNNKEL (reference sequence).

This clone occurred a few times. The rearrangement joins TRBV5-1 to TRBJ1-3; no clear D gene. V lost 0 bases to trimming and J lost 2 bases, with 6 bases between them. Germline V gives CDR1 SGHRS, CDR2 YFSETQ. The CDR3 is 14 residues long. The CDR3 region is CASSLDLPGNTIYF. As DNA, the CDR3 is TGCGCCAGCAGCTTGGACCTACCTGGAAACACCATATATTTT.

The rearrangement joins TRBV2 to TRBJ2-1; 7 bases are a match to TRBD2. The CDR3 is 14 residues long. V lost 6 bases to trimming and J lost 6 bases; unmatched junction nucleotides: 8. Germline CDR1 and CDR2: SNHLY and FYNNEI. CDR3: CASSERGFVNEQFF. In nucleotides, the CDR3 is TGTGCCAGCAGCGAGCGGGGTTTCGTCAATGAGCAGTTCTTC. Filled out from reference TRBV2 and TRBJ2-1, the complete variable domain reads EPEVTQTPSHQVTQMGQEVILRCVPISNHLYFYWYRQILGQKVEFLVSFYNNEISEKSEIFDDQFSVERPDGSNFTLKIRSTKLEDSAMYFCASSERGFVNEQFFGPGTRLTVL.